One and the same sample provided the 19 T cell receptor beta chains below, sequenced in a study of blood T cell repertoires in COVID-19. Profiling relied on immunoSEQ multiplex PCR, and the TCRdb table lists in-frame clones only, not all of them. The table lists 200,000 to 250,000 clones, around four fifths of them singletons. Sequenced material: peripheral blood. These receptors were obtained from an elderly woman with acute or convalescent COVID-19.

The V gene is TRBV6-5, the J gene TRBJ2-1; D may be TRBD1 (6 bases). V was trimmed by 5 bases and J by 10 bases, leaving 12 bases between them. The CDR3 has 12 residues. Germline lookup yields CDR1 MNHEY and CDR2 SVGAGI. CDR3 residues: CASSKQGWEQFF. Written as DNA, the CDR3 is TGTGCCAGCAGTAAACAGGGCTGGGAGCAGTTCTTC.

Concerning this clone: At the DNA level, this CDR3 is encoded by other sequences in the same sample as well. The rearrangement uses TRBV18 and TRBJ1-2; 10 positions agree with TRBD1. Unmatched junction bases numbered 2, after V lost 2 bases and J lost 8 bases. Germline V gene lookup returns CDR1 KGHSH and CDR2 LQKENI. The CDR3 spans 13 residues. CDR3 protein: CASSPDRGLGYTF. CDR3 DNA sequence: TGTGCCAGCTCACCAGACAGGGGGCTCGGCTACACCTTC. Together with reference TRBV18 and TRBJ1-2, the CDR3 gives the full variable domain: NAGVMQNPRHLVRRRGQEARLRCSPMKGHSHVYWYRQLPEEGLKFMVYLQKENIIDESGMPKERFSAEFPKEGPSILRIQQVVRGDSAAYFCASSPDRGLGYTFGSGTRLTVV.

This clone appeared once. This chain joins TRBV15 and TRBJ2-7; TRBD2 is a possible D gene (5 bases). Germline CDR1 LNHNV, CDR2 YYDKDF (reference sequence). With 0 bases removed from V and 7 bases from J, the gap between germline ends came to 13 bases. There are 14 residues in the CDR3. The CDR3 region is CATSRDQREREQYF. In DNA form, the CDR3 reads TGTGCCACCAGCAGAGATCAGAGGGAGCGGGAGCAGTACTTC.

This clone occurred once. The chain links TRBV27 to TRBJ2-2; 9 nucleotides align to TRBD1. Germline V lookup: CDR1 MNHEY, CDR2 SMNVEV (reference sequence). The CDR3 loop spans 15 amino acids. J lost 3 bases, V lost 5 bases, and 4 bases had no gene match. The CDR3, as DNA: TGTGCCAGCAGTCCGGGACAGGGCGACACCGGGGAGCTGTTTTTT. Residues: CASSPGQGDTGELFF.

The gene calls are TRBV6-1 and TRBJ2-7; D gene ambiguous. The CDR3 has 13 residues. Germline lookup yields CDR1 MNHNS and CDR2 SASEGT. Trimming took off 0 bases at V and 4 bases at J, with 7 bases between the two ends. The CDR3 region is CASSEASQYEQYF. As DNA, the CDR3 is TGTGCCAGCAGTGAAGCGTCACAGTACGAGCAGTACTTC.

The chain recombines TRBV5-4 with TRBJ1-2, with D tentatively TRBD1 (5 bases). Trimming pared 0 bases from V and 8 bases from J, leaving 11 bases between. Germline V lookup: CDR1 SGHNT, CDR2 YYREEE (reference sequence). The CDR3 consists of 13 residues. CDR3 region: CASSLVQGKGYTF. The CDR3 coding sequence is TGTGCCAGCAGCTTGGTGCAGGGAAAAGGCTACACCTTC.

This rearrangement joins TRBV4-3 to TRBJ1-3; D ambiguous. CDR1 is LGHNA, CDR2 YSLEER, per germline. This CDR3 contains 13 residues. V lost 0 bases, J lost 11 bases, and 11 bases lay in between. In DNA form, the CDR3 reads TGCGCCAGCAGCCAAGAAACACGAAGTGCCATATATTTT. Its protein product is CASSQETRSAIYF.

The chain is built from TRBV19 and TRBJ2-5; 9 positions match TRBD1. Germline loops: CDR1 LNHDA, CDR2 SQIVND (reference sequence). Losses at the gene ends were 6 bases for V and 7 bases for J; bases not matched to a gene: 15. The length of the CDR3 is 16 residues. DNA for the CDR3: TGTGCCAGTAGCAACCCCGGACAGGGGAGGGCGAGGACCCAGTACTTC. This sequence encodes CASSNPGQGRARTQYF.

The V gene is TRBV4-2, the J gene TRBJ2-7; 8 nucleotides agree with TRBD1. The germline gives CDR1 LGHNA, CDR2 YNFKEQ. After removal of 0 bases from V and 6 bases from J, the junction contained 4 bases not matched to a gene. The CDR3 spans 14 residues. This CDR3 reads CASSQDRTGSEQYF. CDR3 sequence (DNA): TGTGCCAGCAGCCAAGATCGGACAGGGAGCGAGCAGTACTTC.

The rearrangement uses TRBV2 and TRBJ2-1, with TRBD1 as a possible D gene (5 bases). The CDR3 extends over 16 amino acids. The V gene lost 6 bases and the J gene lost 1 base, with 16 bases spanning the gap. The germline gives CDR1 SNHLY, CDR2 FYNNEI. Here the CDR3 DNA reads TGTGCCAGCAGAGACGACAGTCTGGGGTCCTACAATGAGCAGTTCTTC. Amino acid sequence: CASRDDSLGSYNEQFF.

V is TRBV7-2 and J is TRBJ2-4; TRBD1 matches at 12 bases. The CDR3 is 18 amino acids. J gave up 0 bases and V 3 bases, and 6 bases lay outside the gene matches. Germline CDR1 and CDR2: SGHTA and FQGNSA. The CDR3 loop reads CASSFGTGGHLAKNIQYF. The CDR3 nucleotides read TGTGCCAGCAGCTTCGGGACAGGGGGCCATCTAGCCAAAAACATTCAGTACTTC.

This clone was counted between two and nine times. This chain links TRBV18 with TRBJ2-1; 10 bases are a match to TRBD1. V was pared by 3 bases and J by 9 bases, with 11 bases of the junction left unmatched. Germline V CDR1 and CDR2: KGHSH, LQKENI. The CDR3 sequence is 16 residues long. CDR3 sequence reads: CASSPQTQTGGLEQFF. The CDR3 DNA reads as TGTGCCAGCTCACCCCAAACCCAGACAGGGGGCCTTGAGCAGTTCTTC.

CDR3 DNA: TGCGCCAGCAGCCAAGATCGTACAGGAGCCGTAACTGAAGCTTTCTTT. This translates into CASSQDRTGAVTEAFF. The chain couples TRBV4-1 to TRBJ1-1, with a weak D call TRBD1 (5 bases). The V gene lost 0 bases and the J gene lost 5 bases, with 16 bases spanning the gap. Per the germline V gene, CDR1 is MGHRA and CDR2 is YSYEKL. This CDR3 comprises 16 residues.

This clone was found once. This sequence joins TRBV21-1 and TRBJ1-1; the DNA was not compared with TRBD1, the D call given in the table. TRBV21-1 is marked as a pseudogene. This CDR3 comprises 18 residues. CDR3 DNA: TGTGCCAGCAGCATTCGCGGACACGCACCCCTCACAACAACTGAAGCTTTCTTT. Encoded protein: CASSIRGHAPLTTTEAFF.

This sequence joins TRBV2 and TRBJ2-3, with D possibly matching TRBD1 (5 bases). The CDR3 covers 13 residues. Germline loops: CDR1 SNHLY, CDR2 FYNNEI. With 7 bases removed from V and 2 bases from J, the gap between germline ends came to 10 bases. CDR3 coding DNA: TGTGCCAGCAAGAACGGACACACAGATACGCAGTATTTT. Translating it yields CASKNGHTDTQYF.

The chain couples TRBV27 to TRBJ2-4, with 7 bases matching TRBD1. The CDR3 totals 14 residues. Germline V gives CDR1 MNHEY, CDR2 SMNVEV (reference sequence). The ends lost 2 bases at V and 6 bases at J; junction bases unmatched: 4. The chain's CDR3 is CASSLRGLRNIQYF. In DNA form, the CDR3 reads TGTGCCAGCAGTTTAAGGGGGCTGAGAAACATTCAGTACTTC.

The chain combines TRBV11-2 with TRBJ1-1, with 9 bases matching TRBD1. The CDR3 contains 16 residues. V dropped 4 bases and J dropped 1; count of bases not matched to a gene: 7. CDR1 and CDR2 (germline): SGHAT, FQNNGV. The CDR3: CASSWPWTGENTEAFF. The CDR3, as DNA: TGTGCCAGCAGCTGGCCCTGGACAGGGGAGAACACTGAAGCTTTCTTT. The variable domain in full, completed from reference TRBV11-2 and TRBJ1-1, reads EAGVAQSPRYKIIEKRQSVAFWCNPISGHATLYWYQQILGQGPKLLIQFQNNGVVDDSQLPKDRFSAERLKGVDSTLKIQPAKLEDSAVYLCASSWPWTGENTEAFFGQGTRLTVV.

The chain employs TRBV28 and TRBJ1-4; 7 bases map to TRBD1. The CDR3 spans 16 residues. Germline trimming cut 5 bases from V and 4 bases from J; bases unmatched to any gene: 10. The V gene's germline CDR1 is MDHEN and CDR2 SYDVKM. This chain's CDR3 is CASSPLQGLRNEKLFF. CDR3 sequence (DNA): TGTGCCAGCAGTCCCCTACAGGGGCTCCGTAATGAAAAACTGTTTTTT.

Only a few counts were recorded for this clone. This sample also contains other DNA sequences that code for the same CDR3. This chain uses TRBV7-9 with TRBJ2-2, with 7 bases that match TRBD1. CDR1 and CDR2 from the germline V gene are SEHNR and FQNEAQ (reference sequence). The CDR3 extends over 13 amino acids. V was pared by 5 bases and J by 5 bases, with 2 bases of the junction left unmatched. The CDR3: CASSLTGTGELFF. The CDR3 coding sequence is TGTGCCAGCAGCCTGACAGGGACCGGGGAGCTGTTTTTT.